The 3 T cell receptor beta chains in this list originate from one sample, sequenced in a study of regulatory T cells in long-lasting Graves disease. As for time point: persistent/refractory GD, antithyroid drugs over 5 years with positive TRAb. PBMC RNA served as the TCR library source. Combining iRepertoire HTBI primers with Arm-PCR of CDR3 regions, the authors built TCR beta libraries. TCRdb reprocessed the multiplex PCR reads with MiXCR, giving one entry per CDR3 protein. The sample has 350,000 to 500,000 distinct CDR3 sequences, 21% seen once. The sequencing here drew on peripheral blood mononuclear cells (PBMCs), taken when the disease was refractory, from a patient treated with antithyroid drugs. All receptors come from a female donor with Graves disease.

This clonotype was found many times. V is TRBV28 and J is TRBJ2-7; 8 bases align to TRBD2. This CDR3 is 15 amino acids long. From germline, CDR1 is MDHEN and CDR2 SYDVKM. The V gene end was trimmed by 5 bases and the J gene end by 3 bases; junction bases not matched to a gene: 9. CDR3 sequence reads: CASSKASGQDYEQYF. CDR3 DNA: TGTGCCAGCAGTAAAGCTAGCGGGCAGGACTACGAGCAGTACTTC.

The CDR3 here is CASSPRLSTEAFF. The DNA for the CDR3 is TGCGCCAGCAGCCCGCGCCTGAGCACTGAAGCTTTCTTT. The chain recombines TRBV5-1 with TRBJ1-1; D gene unclear. CDR3 length: 13 residues. Deletions cut 4 bases from V and 4 bases from J, with 11 bases between. In germline, CDR1 is SGHRS, CDR2 YFSETQ.

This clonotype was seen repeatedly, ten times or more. The CDR3 region is CASSLGSRGSSPLHF. CDR3 DNA sequence: TGTGCCAGCAGTTTGGGGTCAAGGGGTAGTTCACCCCTCCACTTT. V and J are TRBV12-3 or TRBV12-4 and TRBJ1-6; possible D gene TRBD1, 5 bases. Trimming cost V 3 bases and J 9 bases, with 15 bases left between them. This CDR3 is 15 amino acids long.